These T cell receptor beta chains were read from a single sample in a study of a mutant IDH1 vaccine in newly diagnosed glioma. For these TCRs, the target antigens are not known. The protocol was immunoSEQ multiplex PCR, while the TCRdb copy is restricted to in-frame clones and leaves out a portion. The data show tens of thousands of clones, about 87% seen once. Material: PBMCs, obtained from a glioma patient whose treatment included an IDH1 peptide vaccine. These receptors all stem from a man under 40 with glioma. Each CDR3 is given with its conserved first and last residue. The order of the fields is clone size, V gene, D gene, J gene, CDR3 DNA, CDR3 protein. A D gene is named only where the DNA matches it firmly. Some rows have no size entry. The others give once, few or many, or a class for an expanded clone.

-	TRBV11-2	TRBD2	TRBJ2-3	TGTGCCAGCAGCTTAGATTGGGGAGGGAGGGCTAGCACAGATACGCAGTATTTT	CASSLDWGGRASTDTQYF
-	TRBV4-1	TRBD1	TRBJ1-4	TGCGCCAGCAGCCAAGATAACGGACAGGGTAGAAAACTGTTTTTT	CASSQDNGQGRKLFF
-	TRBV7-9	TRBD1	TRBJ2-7	TGTGCCAGCAGTCCAGGGGACAGGGGAGACGAGCAGTACTTC	CASSPGDRGDEQYF
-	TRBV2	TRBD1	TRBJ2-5	TGTGCCAGCAGTTCAGGGGGTGAGACCCAGTACTTC	CASSSGGETQYF
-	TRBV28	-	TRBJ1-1	TGTGCCAGCAGTTTAGGCCCCCACACTGAAGCTTTCTTT	CASSLGPHTEAFF
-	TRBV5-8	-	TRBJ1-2	TGTGCCAGCAGCTTGGTCTGGCCAACCTATGGCTACACCTTC	CASSLVWPTYGYTF
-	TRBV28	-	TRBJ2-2	TGTGCCAGCAGCCTTTTTAGGGGAGGAAACACCGGGGAGCTGTTTTTT	CASSLFRGGNTGELFF
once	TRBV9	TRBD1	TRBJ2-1	TGTGCCAGCAGCGGACAGGGTTCCCTCTCCTACAATGAGCAGTTCTTC	CASSGQGSLSYNEQFF
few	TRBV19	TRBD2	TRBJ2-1	TGTGCCAGTAGTATCTCAATTAGCGGGGGGGCCGGGAATGAGCAGTTCTTC	CASSISISGGAGNEQFF
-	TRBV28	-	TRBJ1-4	TGTGCCAGCGTCTTTAGAGACAGTGCAACTAATGAAAAACTGTTTTTT	CASVFRDSATNEKLFF
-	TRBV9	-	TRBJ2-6	TGTGCCAGCAGCGCCCGGGGGCACTCTGGGGCCAACGTCCTGACTTTC	CASSARGHSGANVLTF
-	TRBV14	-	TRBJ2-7	TGTGCCAGCAGCCCCCACCCCTACGAGCAGTACTTC	CASSPHPYEQYF
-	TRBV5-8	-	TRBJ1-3	TGTGCCAGCAGCTTGTCGGCGTTCTCTGGAAACACCATATATTTT	CASSLSAFSGNTIYF